This is a list of T cell receptor beta chains from one sample in a study of blood T cells in healthy people across ages. TCRdb ran MiXCR on the 5' RACE reads and lists one entry per CDR3 protein. Among over 700,000 distinct CDR3 sequences, just under 25% were seen once, and the ten largest hold 9.4%. This same sample was also part of a study on T cells of mothers and their children.

The sequenced material came from blood. The origin of the receptors is a boy between 10 and 17 years old in good health. Each CDR3 is given with its conserved first and last residue. A D gene is named only where the DNA matches it firmly. Size is omitted from some rows. Given values are once, few, many or a class for expanded clones.

NA	NA	TRBJ2-5	TRBV7-8	TGTGCCAGCAGCTCACCACCTGACAGGCTCCAAGAGACCCAGTACTTC	CASSSPPDRLQETQYF
NA	few	TRBJ2-1	TRBV16	TGTGCCAGCAGTCCCTTGAGTAATGTGGGGAACCCCGATGAGCAGTTCTTC	CASSPLSNVGNPDEQFF
NA	NA	TRBJ1-4	TRBV3-1	TGTGCCAGCAGCCAGAGTTTTCAGCCGGATGAAAAACTGTTTTTT	CASSQSFQPDEKLFF
NA	few	TRBJ1-6	TRBV5-1	TGCGCCAGCAGCGCCGTGGGGATCGTTAGTTCACCCCTCCACTTT	CASSAVGIVSSPLHF
TRBD2	NA	TRBJ2-1	TRBV29-1	TGCAGCGTTGATATCAGCGGGGGGTCCTACAATGAGCAGTTCTTC	CSVDISGGSYNEQFF
TRBD1	many	TRBJ1-4	TRBV3-1	TGTGCCAGCAGCCAAACGGGACAGGGTAATGAAAAACTGTTTTTT	CASSQTGQGNEKLFF
TRBD2	few	TRBJ2-5	TRBV6-2/TRBV6-3	TGTGCCAGCAGTCTTCCGGGGGGAGCGGGGGTCCGAGAGACCCAGTACTTC	CASSLPGGAGVRETQYF
TRBD2	few	TRBJ2-7	TRBV7-9	TGTGCCAGCAGCCGTGTGACGGGAGGGTCTCACACCTACGAGCAGTACTTC	CASSRVTGGSHTYEQYF
TRBD2	NA	TRBJ2-5	TRBV5-1	TGCGCCAGCAGCTTGGGTCTTAGCGGGAGGAACCAAGAGACCCAGTACTTC	CASSLGLSGRNQETQYF
TRBD1	NA	TRBJ2-3	TRBV6-2/TRBV6-3	TGTGCCAGCAGTTACTCGGCACAGGGGACAGATACGCAGTATTTT	CASSYSAQGTDTQYF
NA	NA	TRBJ1-1	TRBV2	TGTGCCAGCAGTGATCCCTTGGGAGCCCGGGCCACTGAAGCTTTCTTT	CASSDPLGARATEAFF
NA	few	TRBJ2-7	TRBV12-3/TRBV12-4	TGTGCCAGCAGCTTTACGGCAGGGTACTACGAGCAGTACTTC	CASSFTAGYYEQYF